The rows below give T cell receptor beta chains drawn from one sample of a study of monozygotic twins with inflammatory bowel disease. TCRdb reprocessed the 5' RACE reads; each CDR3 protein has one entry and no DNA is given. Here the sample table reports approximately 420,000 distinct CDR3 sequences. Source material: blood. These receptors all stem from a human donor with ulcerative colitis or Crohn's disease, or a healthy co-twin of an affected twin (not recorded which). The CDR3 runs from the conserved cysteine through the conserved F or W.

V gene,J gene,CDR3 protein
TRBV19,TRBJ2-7,CASSIGILTYEQYF
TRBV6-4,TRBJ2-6,CASSRPPGQGFSGANVLTF
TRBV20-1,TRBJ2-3,CSARVGGPQNTQYF
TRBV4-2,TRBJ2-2,CASSQDPLGRGLTGELFF
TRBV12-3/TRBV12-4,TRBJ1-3,CASSLDLRSGNTIYF
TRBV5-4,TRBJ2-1,CASSLGLSAYNEQFF
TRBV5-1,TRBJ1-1,CASSNRDRVFTEAFF
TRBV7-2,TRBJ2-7,CASSVGLAGTYEQYF
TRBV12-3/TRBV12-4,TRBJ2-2,CASSFRGQGNTGELFF
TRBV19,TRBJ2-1,CASSISSYNEQFF
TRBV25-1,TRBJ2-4,CASSELSSGGENIQYF
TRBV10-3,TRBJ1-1,CALPHAGTGDTEAFF
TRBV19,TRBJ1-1,CASSTFMNTEAFF
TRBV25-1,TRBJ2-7,CASSEGRADHEQYF
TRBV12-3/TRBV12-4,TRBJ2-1,CASSFMGGSSYNEQFF
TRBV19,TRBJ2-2,CASSINRANTGELFF
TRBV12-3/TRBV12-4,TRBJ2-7,CASSFRGTSYEQYF
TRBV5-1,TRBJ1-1,CASSLPGGGNTEAFF
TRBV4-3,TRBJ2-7,CASSQDGRGHYEQYF
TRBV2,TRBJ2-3,CASSARDVSTDTQYF
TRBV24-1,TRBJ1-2,CATSETGAYGYTF
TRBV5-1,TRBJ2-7,CASSWASGPYEQYF
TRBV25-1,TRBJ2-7,CASSESGAGTYEQYF
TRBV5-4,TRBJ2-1,CASSRSSEPYNEQFF
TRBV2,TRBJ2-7,CASSEEAQPYEQYF
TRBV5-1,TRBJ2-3,CASSPKGYTQYF
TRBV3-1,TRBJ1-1,CASSQDRDSNTEAFF
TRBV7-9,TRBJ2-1,CASSLLDEQFF
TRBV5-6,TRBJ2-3,CASSLAPGGTDTQYF
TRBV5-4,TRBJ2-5,CASTMTNEETQYF
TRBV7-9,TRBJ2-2,CASSLEGFGELFF
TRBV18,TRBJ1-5,CASFADSDQPQHF
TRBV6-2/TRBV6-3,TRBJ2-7,CATQVSSGGLLYEQYF
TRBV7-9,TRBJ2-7,CASSSDRGLPYEQYF
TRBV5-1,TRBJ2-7,CASSFTYPYEQYF
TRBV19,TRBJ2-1,CASSMVLAVGEQFF
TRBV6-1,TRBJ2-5,CASSDRRQETQYF
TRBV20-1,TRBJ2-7,CSARRTGGVHEQYF
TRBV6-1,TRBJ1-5,CAASRDGNQPQHF
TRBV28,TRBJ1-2,CASSPPTLPVGGYTF
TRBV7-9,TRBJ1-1,CASSLEEGSEAFF
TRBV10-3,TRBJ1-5,CAISENSNQPQHF
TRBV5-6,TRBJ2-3,CASSFGTSEPDTQYF
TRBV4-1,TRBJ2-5,CASSQVEVSAQYF
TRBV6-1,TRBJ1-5,CASTTGGHQPQHF